This T cell receptor (beta chain) comes out of a study of prognosis after radiotherapy for stage I lung cancer. Study details: In 3 to 5 fractions, radiotherapy was administered as SBRT with a biologically effective dose of at least 100 Gy.

Two rounds of multiplex PCR amplified TCR beta CDR3 from genomic DNA. Used in first-round PCR were primers specific to each TRBV and TRBJ gene. From the multiplex PCR reads, TCRdb called clonotypes with MiXCR, one entry per CDR3 protein. This table has 20,000 to 25,000 distinct CDR3 sequences, roughly 43% appearing once. Peripheral venous blood was drawn in roughly 6-milliliter volumes, with a draw taken at each of two separate time points. The CDR3 runs to 12 residues. Deletions cut 4 bases from V and 8 bases from J, with 14 bases between. Per the germline V gene, CDR1 is SQVTM and CDR2 is ANQGSEA. This clonotype was seen ten or more times.

The sample was PBMCs, taken before or after stereotactic body radiation therapy (not recorded which). The clonotype comes from a donor aged 50 or older with non-small cell lung cancer. The genes are TRBV29-1 and TRBJ1-2, with no clear D. The CDR3 region is CSVGGRGQGYTF. The CDR3 DNA reads as TGCAGCGTTGGGGGTAGAGGGCAGGGCTACACCTTC.